This TCR beta chain was sequenced in a study of blood T cell repertoires in COVID-19. Study-level background: The United States, Italy and Spain supplied acute and convalescent COVID-19 samples. T cells, B-cell-depleted T cells, or PBMCs supplied cDNA or gDNA.

V was pared by 5 bases and J by 4 bases, with 13 bases of the junction left unmatched. Per the germline V gene, CDR1 is SGHVS and CDR2 is FQNEAQ. CDR3 length: 17 amino acids. Sequenced by immunoSEQ multiplex PCR; TCRdb stores in-frame clones only, minus some. This table has 160,000 or so clones, approximately 83% appearing once. The source is a man aged 70-80 years who had recovered from COVID-19. The sample taken for sequencing was peripheral blood. This chain joins TRBV7-8 and TRBJ1-1; 10 bases are shared with TRBD1. This chain's CDR3 is CASSTRESWTGGTEAFF. CDR3 nucleotide sequence: TGTGCCAGCAGCACCCGTGAGTCCTGGACAGGGGGCACTGAAGCTTTCTTT.